The clone carrying this T cell receptor beta chain came up a few times. CDR3 size: 15 residues. Germline V CDR1 and CDR2: MNHEY, SMNVEV (reference sequence). The J segment lost 2 bases and the V segment lost 5 bases, leaving 5 bases of the junction unmatched. TCRdb's table, derived via immunoSEQ multiplex PCR, lists solely in-frame clones and lacks some. The sample carries more than 100,000 clones, roughly nine tenths recorded once. The sample belongs to a study of T cell responses to AZD1222 COVID-19 vaccine. Sequenced material: peripheral blood, taken 28 days after the second AZD1222 dose. J is TRBJ2-3 and V is TRBV27, with TRBD2 matching over 9 bases. The TCR was taken from an adult who received the AZD1222 COVID-19 vaccine. As DNA, the CDR3 is TGTGCCAGCAGTCCTAGCGGGACTATCACAGATACGCAGTATTTT. Translating gives CASSPSGTITDTQYF.